These 28 T cell receptor beta chains were all obtained from the same sample, sequenced in a study of T-cell memory formation after mild COVID-19. TCRdb passed the 5' RACE reads through MiXCR, listing each CDR3 protein once. Of about 600,000 distinct CDR3 sequences in the sample, roughly 22% are singletons; the top ten hold roughly 8.1%. Sequencing was done on a sample of PBMCs or a T cell subset sorted from them (not recorded which). These receptors originate from an adult woman who had mild COVID-19 (a few samples of this study predate the infection). Cell type and time point are not known.

This clonotype was seen a few times. Relative to the germline gene, one junction end is altered; a read error may explain this. The chain carries TRBV7-7 and TRBJ2-7; tentatively, D is TRBD2 (5 bases). Per the germline V gene, CDR1 is SSHAT and CDR2 is FNYEAQ (reference sequence). The CDR3 is 14 amino acids. CDR3 residues: CASSFRLAPYEQYF. The CDR3 DNA reads TGTGCTAGCAGCTTTCGGCTAGCCCCCTACGAGCAGTACTTC.

This clonotype has just a few counts. CDR3 amino acids: CASSPWERGVANEQFF. The CDR3 coding sequence is TGTGCCAGCAGTCCCTGGGAACGTGGGGTCGCAAATGAGCAGTTCTTC. The chain recombines TRBV27 with TRBJ2-1; D uncertain. Germline CDR1 reads MNHEY; CDR2 reads SMNVEV (reference sequence). Trimming took off 5 bases at V and 7 bases at J, with 21 bases between the two ends. This CDR3 contains 16 residues.

This clonotype has only a few counts. The chain recombines TRBV7-9 with TRBJ1-1, with TRBD1 matching over 7 bases. The CDR3 extends over 14 amino acids. From germline, CDR1 is SEHNR and CDR2 FQNEAQ (reference sequence). Trimming removed 5 bases from V and 11 bases from J; junction bases left unmatched: 14. CDR3 amino acids: CASSQGDQHDLAFF. CDR3 coding DNA: TGTGCCAGCAGCCAGGGGGACCAACACGATTTGGCTTTCTTT.

In this sample, this clonotype turned up a few times. The chain is built from TRBV15 and TRBJ2-2, with 13 nucleotides matching TRBD2. Per germline, CDR1 LNHNV and CDR2 YYDKDF (reference sequence). After removal of 0 bases from V and 5 bases from J, the junction contained 6 bases not matched to a gene. The CDR3 runs 18 residues. CDR3: CATSRDVQGLAGTGELFF. The CDR3 bases are TGTGCCACCAGCAGAGATGTTCAGGGACTAGCGGGGACCGGGGAGCTGTTTTTT.

This chain links TRBV6-5 with TRBJ1-3, with a tentative D call TRBD1 (6 bases). The CDR3 has 16 amino acids. The V and J ends lost 6 bases and 3 bases respectively, with 18 bases between them. CDR1 is MNHEY, CDR2 SVGAGI, per germline. The CDR3 here is CASRSPTGGSGNTIYF. The CDR3 nucleotides are TGTGCCAGCAGATCCCCGACCGGGGGCAGTGGAAACACCATATATTTT.

The rearrangement joins TRBV20-1 to TRBJ2-2; D may be TRBD2 (6 bases). CDR1 and CDR2 from the germline V gene are DFQATT and SNEGSKA (reference sequence). V shed 1 base and J shed 6 bases, with 9 bases lying between them. This CDR3 has 13 residues. The chain's CDR3 is CSARGRVPGELFF. CDR3 nucleotides: TGCAGTGCTAGAGGGAGGGTCCCCGGGGAGCTGTTTTTT.

This clonotype has a single count. This chain joins TRBV21-1 and TRBJ1-2; the table's D call TRBD1 went unverified against the DNA. TRBV21-1 is a pseudogene segment. The CDR3 sequence is 18 residues long. The CDR3 loop reads CASSKEYRDRGPNYGYTF. The CDR3 DNA is TGTGCCAGCAGCAAAGAGTACCGGGACAGGGGACCCAACTATGGCTACACCTTC.

In this sample, this clonotype turned up many times. The V and J genes are TRBV24-1 and TRBJ2-1; 9 nucleotides match TRBD2. The CDR3 is made up of 14 amino acids. Germline V CDR1 and CDR2: KGHDR, SFDVKD. The junction had 2 bases not matched to a gene; V was cut back by 7 bases and J by 2 bases. The CDR3 protein is CATRAGGTYNEQFF. In DNA form, the CDR3 reads TGTGCCACCAGAGCGGGGGGTACCTACAATGAGCAGTTCTTC.

This clonotype turned up a few times. This chain joins TRBV18 and TRBJ1-1, with 11 bases aligning to TRBD1. This CDR3 spans 17 amino acids. The junction had 10 bases not matched to a gene; V was cut back by 2 bases and J by 5 bases. CDR1 is KGHSH, CDR2 LQKENI, per germline. The CDR3 region has the DNA TGTGCCAGCTCACCAAGTTTACAGGGACAGGGGGAGACTGAAGCTTTCTTT. Translation: CASSPSLQGQGETEAFF.

The chain has TRBV30 and TRBJ1-5; the D is unclear. Germline V lookup: CDR1 GTSNPN, CDR2 SVGIG (reference sequence). The CDR3 extends over 13 amino acids. Trimming pared 0 bases from V and 5 bases from J, leaving 8 bases between. The CDR3 DNA reads as TGTGCCTGGAGTGTCGGGCCCTATCAGCCCCAGCATTTT. Its translation is CAWSVGPYQPQHF. Using reference TRBV30 and TRBJ1-5 for the parts outside the CDR3, the full variable domain is SQTIHQWPATLVQPVGSPLSLECTVEGTSNPNLYWYRQAAGRGLQLLFYSVGIGQISSEVPQNLSASRPQDRQFILSSKKLLLSDSGFYLCAWSVGPYQPQHFGDGTRLSIL.

This sequence joins TRBV29-1 and TRBJ2-3; TRBD1 might be the D (6 bases). This CDR3 is built from 13 residues. Germline-derived CDR1 and CDR2 are SQVTM and ANQGSEA. For the CDR3, the DNA is TGCGGTTACAGGGAGACCAGCACAGATACGCAGTATTTT. It is translated as CGYRETSTDTQYF.

The rearrangement links TRBV7-9 to TRBJ1-2; the D gene is possibly TRBD1 (5 bases). In germline, CDR1 is SEHNR, CDR2 FQNEAQ (reference sequence). Trimming shortened V by 5 bases and J by 2 bases, and 12 bases separated the two germline ends. CDR3 size: 14 residues. The CDR3 DNA is TGTGCCAGCAGCACTGGGACGACAAACTATGGCTACACCTTC. Protein product: CASSTGTTNYGYTF.

This clonotype was observed a few times. This rearrangement joins TRBV7-9 to TRBJ1-1; TRBD1 is a possible D gene (5 bases). CDR3 length equals 14 residues. Germline CDR1 and CDR2: SEHNR and FQNEAQ (reference sequence). V lost 3 bases, J lost 5 bases, and 13 bases lay in between. CDR3 region: CASSLGEMGTEAFF. CDR3 bases: TGTGCCAGCAGCTTGGGGGAAATGGGGACTGAAGCTTTCTTT.

This CDR3 reads CASSQTGTGRNGYTF. DNA of the CDR3: TGTGCCAGCAGCCAAACCGGGACAGGTCGAAATGGCTACACCTTC. The chain has TRBV12-3 or TRBV12-4 and TRBJ1-2; 8 bases are shared with TRBD1. This CDR3 region has 15 residues. V shed 6 bases and J 6 bases; nucleotides not matched to a gene: 12.

This clonotype was counted between two and nine times. The chain carries TRBV10-3 and TRBJ1-3; the D is unclear. This CDR3 region has 14 residues. Germline CDR1 reads ENHRY; CDR2 reads SYGVKD. Deletions cut 6 bases from V and 4 bases from J, with 13 bases between. CDR3 protein: CAISLPEAGNTIYF. The CDR3 DNA reads TGTGCCATCAGCCTCCCAGAGGCCGGAAACACCATATATTTT.

The rearrangement joins TRBV5-1 to TRBJ2-7, with 7 nucleotides matching TRBD1. The CDR3 is 15 amino acids. V lost 2 bases to trimming and J lost 0 bases; unmatched junction nucleotides: 5. The germline V gene has CDR1 SGHRS and CDR2 YFSETQ. The DNA for the CDR3 is TGCGCCAGCAGCTTCTCGGACAGGAGCTCCTACGAGCAGTACTTC. This gives the protein CASSFSDRSSYEQYF. Using reference TRBV5-1 and TRBJ2-7 for the parts outside the CDR3, the full variable domain is KAGVTQTPRYLIKTRGQQVTLSCSPISGHRSVSWYQQTPGQGLQFLFEYFSETQRNKGNFPGRFSGRQFSNSRSEMNVSTLELGDSALYLCASSFSDRSSYEQYFGPGTRLTVT.

There are many counts of this clonotype. The rearrangement uses TRBV7-2 and TRBJ2-1; D gene ambiguous. In germline, CDR1 is SGHTA, CDR2 FQGNSA. The CDR3 sequence is 14 residues long. Trimming stripped 3 bases from V and 5 bases from J, with 11 bases between. CDR3: CASSFLRADNEQFF. The DNA for the CDR3 is TGTGCCAGCAGCTTTCTCCGGGCAGACAATGAGCAGTTCTTC.

This clonotype has more than one count but fewer than ten. The J gene is TRBJ2-3, the V gene TRBV9, with 9 bases identical to TRBD2. Germline V lookup: CDR1 SGDLS, CDR2 YYNGEE. The CDR3 covers 16 residues. J gave up 9 bases and V 2 bases, and 13 bases lay outside the gene matches. CDR3 sequence (DNA): TGTGCCAGCAGCGTCGGGCTAGCGGGAAACTTGGGAACGCAGTATTTT. This translates into CASSVGLAGNLGTQYF.

The chain couples TRBV7-9 to TRBJ2-7; 8 bases agree with TRBD1. The CDR3 is made up of 15 amino acids. V trimming: 3 bases; J trimming: 7 bases; junction bases outside the gene matches: 11. Germline V gene data show CDR1 as SEHNR and CDR2 as FQNEAQ (reference sequence). The CDR3 DNA reads TGTGCCAGCAGCTTGGGGTCAGGGGGCTATGAAGAGCAGTACTTC. As protein: CASSLGSGGYEEQYF.

The chain combines TRBV5-1 with TRBJ2-7; D unclear. Germline V gene data show CDR1 as SGHRS and CDR2 as YFSETQ. V lost 4 bases and J 1 base, leaving 15 bases between the germline ends. This CDR3 spans 15 amino acids. The CDR3 protein is CASSPETGPSYEQYF. CDR3 coding DNA: TGCGCCAGCAGCCCAGAGACTGGGCCTTCCTACGAGCAGTACTTC.

This clonotype was counted only a few times. This sequence joins TRBV14 and TRBJ1-4, with 10 bases that match TRBD1. Losses at the gene ends were 4 bases for V and 7 bases for J; bases not matched to a gene: 6. Germline loops: CDR1 SGHDN, CDR2 FVKESK. CDR3 length: 15 residues. This CDR3 reads CASSPAGTGVEKLFF. The CDR3 DNA follows: TGTGCCAGCAGCCCAGCCGGGACAGGGGTTGAAAAACTGTTTTTT.

This clonotype has just a few counts. This chain links TRBV7-2 with TRBJ1-2; 7 bases are a match to TRBD1. V lost 4 bases, J lost 2 bases, and 7 bases stayed unmatched. The CDR3 extends over 15 amino acids. From germline, CDR1 is SGHTA and CDR2 FQGNSA. The CDR3 is CASSSTTGHNYGYTF. The CDR3, as DNA: TGTGCCAGCAGCTCTACGACAGGGCACAACTATGGCTACACCTTC.

The chain uses TRBV12-3 or TRBV12-4 and TRBJ1-4, with D hard to call. This CDR3 is built from 14 residues. V lost 6 bases and J lost 8, with 16 bases in between. The CDR3 is CASSDGGKEEKLFF. CDR3 coding DNA: TGTGCCAGCAGCGATGGAGGGAAGGAGGAAAAACTGTTTTTT.

The chain couples TRBV14 to TRBJ2-7; no definite D call. Germline lookup yields CDR1 SGHDN and CDR2 FVKESK. Trimming stripped 2 bases from V and 3 bases from J, with 11 bases between. The CDR3 covers 14 residues. This CDR3 reads CASSQTSRRYEQYF. CDR3 DNA sequence: TGTGCCAGCAGCCAAACCTCTAGGCGCTACGAGCAGTACTTC.

The chain is built from TRBV5-1 and TRBJ2-1, with 10 bases aligning to TRBD2. Germline CDR1 SGHRS, CDR2 YFSETQ. Unmatched junction bases numbered 9, after V lost 0 bases and J lost 9 bases. The CDR3 loop spans 16 amino acids. The CDR3: CASSLASSGSLGEQFF. The CDR3 coding sequence is TGCGCCAGCAGCTTGGCCTCTAGCGGGAGTCTGGGTGAGCAGTTCTTC.

Regarding this clonotype: At one of its ends the junction is not consistent with the germline gene, which may arise from a read error. The V call is TRBV6-5, the J call TRBJ2-5; D may match TRBD1 or TRBD2 (6 bases each). CDR3 length: 15 residues. Germline V gene data show CDR1 as MNHEY and CDR2 as SVGAGI. The CDR3 DNA reads TGTGCCAGCAGTTATCTGGGAAGGGGGGAAGAGAACCAGTACTTC. It codes for CASSYLGRGEENQYF.

This clonotype showed up just a few times. V gene TRBV5-1 combines with J gene TRBJ1-1; D call uncertain. Germline assignment: CDR1 SGHRS and CDR2 YFSETQ. Trimming stripped 1 base from V and 2 bases from J, with 9 bases between. This CDR3 has 14 residues. CDR3 loop: CASSLIHGNTEAFF. The CDR3 nucleotides are TGCGCCAGCAGCTTGATTCACGGCAACACTGAAGCTTTCTTT. Combining the CDR3 with reference TRBV5-1 and TRBJ1-1 gives the whole variable domain KAGVTQTPRYLIKTRGQQVTLSCSPISGHRSVSWYQQTPGQGLQFLFEYFSETQRNKGNFPGRFSGRQFSNSRSEMNVSTLELGDSALYLCASSLIHGNTEAFFGQGTRLTVV.

The chain is built from TRBV12-3 or TRBV12-4 and TRBJ2-1; possibly TRBD2 for D (7 bases). The CDR3 length is 16 residues. V gave up 3 bases and J gave up 6 bases, with 18 bases separating them. Written as DNA, the CDR3 is TGTGCCAGCAGTTTGTTCTACGGGGGGCCCAGCAATGAGCAGTTCTTC. Its translation: CASSLFYGGPSNEQFF.